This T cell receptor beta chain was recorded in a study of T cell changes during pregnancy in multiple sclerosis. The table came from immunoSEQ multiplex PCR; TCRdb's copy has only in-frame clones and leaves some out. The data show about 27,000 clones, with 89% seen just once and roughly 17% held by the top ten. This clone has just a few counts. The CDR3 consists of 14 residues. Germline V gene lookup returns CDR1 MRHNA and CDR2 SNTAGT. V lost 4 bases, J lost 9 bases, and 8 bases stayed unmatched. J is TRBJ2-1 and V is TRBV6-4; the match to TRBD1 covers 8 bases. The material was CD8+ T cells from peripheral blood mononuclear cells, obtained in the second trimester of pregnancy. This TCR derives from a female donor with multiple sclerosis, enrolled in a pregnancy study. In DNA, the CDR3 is TGTGCCAGCAGTGTCAGGCAGGGGGCAAGTGAGCAGTTCTTC. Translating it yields CASSVRQGASEQFF.